A single sample gave rise to the 9 T cell receptor beta chains below, sequenced in a study of blood T cell repertoires in COVID-19 (dated by TCRdb to 2018 to 2021). The library was prepared using the immunoSEQ multiplex PCR assay. TCRdb mirrors the immuneACCESS table, restricted to in-frame sequences. Some clones are absent from its copies; in checked studies, under half trace to an unresolved V gene, and the reason for the others is unknown. Here the sample has about 55,000 clones; 90% occur a single time. Clones ranked in the top ten supply approximately 6.2% of the sample. The sample consisted of peripheral blood. These receptors were collected from a man in his forties with acute or convalescent COVID-19.

This rearrangement joins TRBV7-9 to TRBJ1-2; no reliable D call. In germline, CDR1 is SEHNR, CDR2 FQNEAQ (reference sequence). Between the trimmed V and J ends, which lost 1 base and 5 bases, there was a span of 5 bases. The CDR3 contains 12 residues. In DNA form, the CDR3 reads TGTGCCAGCAGCTTAGGCAGTTATGGCTACACCTTC. As protein: CASSLGSYGYTF.

This chain links TRBV6-6 with TRBJ1-4, with TRBD1 identical over 9 bases. Germline V gene data show CDR1 as MNHNY and CDR2 as SVGAGI (reference sequence). The CDR3 is made up of 15 amino acids. V shed 2 bases and J 5 bases; nucleotides not matched to a gene: 3. Here the CDR3 reads CASSYPGTGNEKLFF. DNA of the CDR3: TGTGCCAGCAGTTACCCCGGGACAGGGAATGAAAAACTGTTTTTT.

This clone is judged medium-sized. DNA of the CDR3: TGTGCCAGCAGCCGGGGACAGACTGAAGCTTTCTTT. Its protein is CASSRGQTEAFF. The J gene is TRBJ1-1, the V gene TRBV7-2; 7 bases map to TRBD1. Germline V lookup: CDR1 SGHTA, CDR2 FQGNSA. Trimming took 5 bases from V and 5 from J; bases not matched to a gene: 2. CDR3 length: 12 amino acids.

The chain is built from TRBV12-3 or TRBV12-4 and TRBJ1-2, with D uncertain. V lost 0 bases to trimming and J lost 8 bases, with 10 bases between them. This CDR3 is built from 13 residues. Here the CDR3 DNA reads TGTGCCAGCAGTTTAGCCACCGGGTACGGCTACACCTTC. Its translation: CASSLATGYGYTF.

The chain links TRBV19 to TRBJ2-2; D is uncertain. The ends were cut back, 0 bases at V and 2 bases at J, with 4 bases in the middle. The CDR3 loop spans 14 amino acids. CDR1 is LNHDA, CDR2 SQIVND, per germline (reference sequence). The CDR3 DNA reads TGTGCCAGTAGTATAGACCTCAACACCGGGGAGCTGTTTTTT. It is translated as CASSIDLNTGELFF.

The gene calls are TRBV11-2 and TRBJ1-3; weak D call: TRBD1 (5 bases). Germline CDR1 reads SGHAT; CDR2 reads FQNNGV. The V end lost 5 bases, the J end lost 2 bases, and 10 bases lay between the germline ends. The CDR3 runs to 14 residues. The CDR3: CASSDGGAGNTIYF. Here the CDR3 DNA reads TGTGCCAGCAGCGACGGGGGGGCTGGAAACACCATATATTTT. The full variable domain, rest sourced from reference TRBV11-2 and TRBJ1-3, is EAGVAQSPRYKIIEKRQSVAFWCNPISGHATLYWYQQILGQGPKLLIQFQNNGVVDDSQLPKDRFSAERLKGVDSTLKIQPAKLEDSAVYLCASSDGGAGNTIYFGEGSWLTVV.

The gene calls are TRBV27 and TRBJ2-7; TRBD2 aligns across 7 bases. This CDR3 contains 16 residues. Germline lookup yields CDR1 MNHEY and CDR2 SMNVEV (reference sequence). Trimming cost V 0 bases and J 0 bases; bases outside gene matches: 5. CDR3 nucleotides: TGTGCCAGCAGTTTATCCCAGGGACTAACCTCCTACGAGCAGTACTTC. It specifies CASSLSQGLTSYEQYF.

The chain recombines TRBV19 with TRBJ1-5, with unresolved D. With 1 base removed from V and 11 bases from J, the gap between germline ends came to 18 bases. The CDR3 runs 15 residues. Germline V gives CDR1 LNHDA, CDR2 SQIVND (reference sequence). CDR3 nucleotide sequence: TGTGCCAGTAGTATAGCCTCTGGTCCCAGTGAAACCCAGCATTTT. It specifies CASSIASGPSETQHF. The full variable domain, completed using reference TRBV19 and TRBJ1-5, is DGGITQSPKYLFRKEGQNVTLSCEQNLNHDAMYWYRQDPGQGLRLIYYSQIVNDFQKGDIAEGYSVSREKKESFPLTVTSAQKNPTAFYLCASSIASGPSETQHFGDGTRLSIL.

The CDR3 DNA sequence: TGTGCCAGCAGTTACCGACAGGGCGATGGCTACACCTTC. Its protein is CASSYRQGDGYTF. This chain links TRBV6-5 with TRBJ1-2, with TRBD1 matching over 7 bases. CDR1 and CDR2 from the germline V gene are MNHEY and SVGAGI. With 2 bases clipped from V and 6 bases from J, the junction kept 3 bases outside the gene matches. There are 13 residues in the CDR3.